This is a list of T cell receptor beta chains from one sample in a study of identical twins. One entry per CDR3 protein, called by TCRdb with MiXCR from the 5' RACE reads. The table lists 650,000 to 800,000 distinct CDR3 sequences, 8% to 9% of them singletons. A further study also used this sample, focusing on yellow fever vaccine responses in identical twins.

What was sequenced was PBMCs. Receptors originate from a woman under 30 in good health. CDR3s include the opening cysteine and the closing phenylalanine or tryptophan. Each record gives: D gene, J gene, clone size, CDR3 length, V gene, CDR3 DNA, CDR3 protein. The D gene is left open where the match is weak. Clone size is not always given. Where it is, it says once, few, many or a class for expanded clones.

>.|TRBJ1-2|many|12|TRBV20-1
TGCAGTGCTAGCCTAGACATCCATGGCTACACCTTC
CSASLDIHGYTF
>TRBD1|TRBJ2-7|many|15|TRBV15
TGTGCCACCAGCAGAGAAAGGACAGGGGCCTACGAGCAGTACTTC
CATSRERTGAYEQYF
>.|TRBJ2-1|few|18|TRBV2
TGTGCCAGCAGTTTTGACCTTGGTGGGACGCCCGGTAGAAAAGAGCAGTTCTTC
CASSFDLGGTPGRKEQFF
>TRBD1|TRBJ2-2|few|16|TRBV7-2
TGTGCCAGCAGCTTAGCAGGGGGCATCCTCACCGGGGAGCTGTTTTTT
CASSLAGGILTGELFF
>.|TRBJ2-6|many|15|TRBV5-1
TGCGCCAGCAGCTTGGAAGCAACTGGGGCCAACGTCCTGACTTTC
CASSLEATGANVLTF
>TRBD1|TRBJ2-7|.|15|TRBV6-2/TRBV6-3
TGTGCCAGCAGTTACGCGGACAGGGGACCCCACGAGCAGTACTTC
CASSYADRGPHEQYF
>.|TRBJ2-1|few|14|TRBV9
TGTGCCAGCAGCGTATTTCAGGGGCAGGGTGAGCAGTTCTTC
CASSVFQGQGEQFF
>TRBD2|TRBJ2-3|.|17|TRBV7-2
TGTGCCAGCAGCTTCCCCCGGACTAGCGGGAGCACAGATACGCAGTATTTT
CASSFPRTSGSTDTQYF
>.|TRBJ2-7|.|15|TRBV5-1
TGCGCCAGCAGCTTGGGACGGTCGGATCCCTACGAGCAGTACTTC
CASSLGRSDPYEQYF
>TRBD2|TRBJ2-7|few|19|TRBV27
TGTGCCAGCAGCTCCTTACCGGGACTAGCGGACCCTAGCTCCTACGAGCAGTACTTC
CASSSLPGLADPSSYEQYF
>.|TRBJ2-7|.|16|TRBV7-6
TGTGCCAGCAGCTCATCACCTTCAGGGAATGCCTTCGTGCAGTACTTC
CASSSSPSGNAFVQYF
>TRBD1|TRBJ1-2|many|13|TRBV6-5
TGTGCCAGCTGTATACAGGGGATAAGCGGCTACACCTTC
CASCIQGISGYTF
>TRBD1|TRBJ2-5|.|17|TRBV27
TGTGCCAGCAGTATTACAGGGGCCACGGATTGGAGGGAGACCCAGTACTTC
CASSITGATDWRETQYF
>TRBD1|TRBJ2-5|few|14|TRBV25-1
TGTGCCAGCAGCCCACGGACAGGGAGGGAGACCCAGTACTTC
CASSPRTGRETQYF
>TRBD2|TRBJ2-1|few|17|TRBV7-9
TGTGCCAGCAGCTTAAAAGTGGCTAGCGGTACCTACAATGAGCAGTTCTTC
CASSLKVASGTYNEQFF
>.|TRBJ2-2|many|18|TRBV7-8
TGTGCCAGCAGCTCAGGGTTGTGGACAGAATACAGCACCGGGGAGCTGTTTTTT
CASSSGLWTEYSTGELFF
>.|TRBJ2-7|few|15|TRBV24-1
TGTGCCACCAGTGATTTGTCGGGGGGCCCCTACGAGCAGTACTTC
CATSDLSGGPYEQYF
>TRBD1|TRBJ2-3|.|16|TRBV29-1
TGCAGCGTTGAAGAACCGGGACAGGGGGCAACAGATACGCAGTATTTT
CSVEEPGQGATDTQYF
>.|TRBJ2-5|few|14|TRBV7-9
TGTGCCAGCAGCCAACTAGCCACCCAAGAGACCCAGTACTTC
CASSQLATQETQYF
>.|TRBJ1-2|.|16|TRBV5-1
TGCGCCAGCAGCTTCGGGTCAGGAGACGCAAACTATGGCTACACCTTC
CASSFGSGDANYGYTF
>.|TRBJ2-1|few|17|TRBV15
TGTGCCACCAGCAGAGATGATGGGTACTTAGCCTACAATGAGCAGTTCTTC
CATSRDDGYLAYNEQFF
>.|TRBJ2-7|.|15|TRBV4-3
TGCGCCAGCAGCAAAGGCTGGGACCCCTCCTACGAGCAGTACTTC
CASSKGWDPSYEQYF
>.|TRBJ2-2|many|15|TRBV4-3
TGCGCCAGCAGCCGTATCGGGGGCGGAGCCGGGGAGCTGTTTTTT
CASSRIGGGAGELFF
>TRBD1|TRBJ2-7|few|15|TRBV7-2
TGTGCCAGCAGCCTCCAAAGTACAGGGGACTACGAGCAGTACTTC
CASSLQSTGDYEQYF
>TRBD1|TRBJ1-1|few|14|TRBV29-1
TGCAGCGTTCTAAAACAGGGGGCGCGCACTGAAGCTTTCTTT
CSVLKQGARTEAFF
>.|TRBJ2-3|many|15|TRBV29-1
TGCAGCGTTGAAGAAGGAGGACCCACATTATATACGCAGTATTTT
CSVEEGGPTLYTQYF
>TRBD1|TRBJ2-1|.|13|TRBV7-9
TGTGCCAGCAGCGACAGGGGGGACAATGAGCAGTTCTTC
CASSDRGDNEQFF
>TRBD1|TRBJ2-1|few|15|TRBV11-3
TGTGCCAGCAGTATCACCGGGACAGGGTCCAATGAGCAGTTCTTC
CASSITGTGSNEQFF
>TRBD1|TRBJ1-4|.|14|TRBV7-6
TGTGCCAGCAGCATAGACAGGGCGGGTGAAAAACTGTTTTTT
CASSIDRAGEKLFF
>TRBD1|TRBJ2-1|.|15|TRBV7-2
TGTGCCAGCAGCCGGGGACAGGGGGCGTTCGATGAGCAGTTCTTC
CASSRGQGAFDEQFF
>.|TRBJ1-5|.|15|TRBV19
TGTGCCAGTAGCGACACAGGATATAGCAATCAGCCCCAGCATTTT
CASSDTGYSNQPQHF
>TRBD1|TRBJ2-7|many|16|TRBV7-2
TGTGCCAGCAGCTTAGTTCAGCGACAGGGGACCTACGAGCAGTACTTC
CASSLVQRQGTYEQYF
>.|TRBJ2-5|.|14|TRBV3-1
TGTGCCAGCAGCCAAGGACTGGGGAGCGAGACCCAGTACTTC
CASSQGLGSETQYF
>TRBD1|TRBJ1-1|few|18|TRBV4-2
TGTGCCAGCAGCCAAGAGTCCCCTGGGACAGGGAGTTTTTCTGAAGCTTTCTTT
CASSQESPGTGSFSEAFF
>TRBD2|TRBJ2-7|few|14|TRBV12-3/TRBV12-4
TGTGCCTCCTCGAGCGGGGGGATCCCCTACGAGCAGTACTTC
CASSSGGIPYEQYF
>TRBD1|TRBJ1-1|few|15|TRBV25-1
TGTGCCAGCAGTCTACGGACAGGGGGTCCCACTGAAGCTTTCTTT
CASSLRTGGPTEAFF
>TRBD1|TRBJ2-1|few|15|TRBV6-1
TGTGCCAGCAGGTCCGGGACAGGGGGGTACAATGAGCAGTTCTTC
CASRSGTGGYNEQFF
>.|TRBJ1-3|few|12|TRBV3-1
TGTGCCAGCCCCCTCTCTGGAAACACCATATATTTT
CASPLSGNTIYF
>.|TRBJ1-1|many|14|TRBV6-5
TGTGCCAGCAGTTACAGTCAGGGACGGACTGAAGCTTTCTTT
CASSYSQGRTEAFF
>TRBD1|TRBJ2-1|many|14|TRBV7-2
TGTGCCAGCAAAACAGGGGGTTCCTACAATGAGCAGTTCTTC
CASKTGGSYNEQFF
>.|TRBJ2-6|few|12|TRBV29-1
TGCAGCGTTGTTGGGGGGGCCAACGTCCTGACTTTC
CSVVGGANVLTF
>TRBD1|TRBJ2-5|.|17|TRBV6-4
TGTGCCAGCAGTGACTGGGACGGACAGGAAGGACAAGAGACCCAGTACTTC
CASSDWDGQEGQETQYF
>.|TRBJ2-1|.|14|TRBV5-1
TGCGCCAGCAGCTTGGGTAGCGGTGAAAATGAGCAGTTCTTC
CASSLGSGENEQFF
>.|TRBJ1-1|few|14|TRBV6-1
TGTGCCAGCAGTACAATCGACAAGAACACTGAAGCTTTCTTT
CASSTIDKNTEAFF
>TRBD2|TRBJ2-7|.|12|TRBV20-1
TGCAGTGCCCCCCGGGGGGGGTGGGAGCAGTACTTC
CSAPRGGWEQYF
>.|TRBJ2-7|many|13|TRBV7-9
TGTGCCAGCAGCCCGCCTGGCGGGTACGAGCAGTACTTC
CASSPPGGYEQYF
>TRBD1|TRBJ1-2|few|17|TRBV5-4
TGTGCCAGCAGCCTACGGACAGGGGGTCCGCATAACTATGGCTACACCTTC
CASSLRTGGPHNYGYTF
>.|TRBJ2-2|.|15|TRBV18
TGTGCCAGCTCACAAGGGACTTTCACAACCGGGGAGCTGTTTTTT
CASSQGTFTTGELFF
>TRBD2|TRBJ2-3|few|17|TRBV30
TGTGCCTGGAGGATCAGCGGGGGGGCCACTAGAACAGATACGCAGTATTTT
CAWRISGGATRTDTQYF
>TRBD2|TRBJ2-1|few|16|TRBV7-2
TGTGCCAGCAGTCAAACTAGCGGGAGTCCATACAATGAGCAGTTCTTC
CASSQTSGSPYNEQFF
>.|TRBJ1-2|few|13|TRBV10-3
TGTGCCATGAGGACAGCCCTCGACTATGGCTACACCTTC
CAMRTALDYGYTF